This T cell receptor (beta chain) was retrieved from a study of CD8+CD57+ T cells in acquired aplastic anemia. This clonotype occurred a few times. The use of genomic DNA as template underpinned the TCR beta VDJ and CDR3 profiling. MiXCR, run by TCRdb on the reads, gives a single entry per CDR3 protein. In the table there are approximately 190,000 distinct CDR3 sequences, 48% of which are singletons. Patients picked for sequencing had shown CD8+CD57+ cell expansion detected by flow cytometry. The CDR3 has 14 amino acids. The ends lost 4 bases at V and 1 base at J; junction bases unmatched: 5. Looked up from germline, CDR1 is SGHTS and CDR2 is YDEGEE.

The sequenced sample was sorted CD4+, CD8+, or CD8+CD57+ T cells (not recorded which) from PBMCs. The sequence came from a human donor with aplastic anemia. The rearrangement uses TRBV5-8 and TRBJ2-7, with 7 bases fitting TRBD1. CDR3 loop: CASSRRQGSYEQYF. The CDR3 region has the DNA TGTGCCAGCAGCCGGCGACAGGGTTCCTACGAGCAGTACTTC.